The 21 T cell receptor beta chains presented below share a single source sample, sequenced in a study of cytomegalovirus exposure and HLA in healthy donors. In the PCR, 60 Vbeta and 13 Jbeta primers were used. Only in-frame clones appear in the TCRdb table, and some are missing; sequencing was by immunoSEQ multiplex PCR. Of 120,000 or so clones listed, about 85% were seen once; the top ten hold 3.5% to 4.5%. Sequencing was carried out using PBMCs. These TCRs come from a man aged 18 to 29 in good health and CMV-seropositive.

This CDR3 is CASSLSWTGADTQYF. The CDR3, as DNA: TGCGCCAGCAGCTTGTCATGGACAGGAGCAGATACGCAGTATTTT. This sequence joins TRBV5-1 and TRBJ2-3; 7 bases agree with TRBD1. The V segment lost 1 base and the J segment 4 bases; nucleotides outside the gene matches: 6. This CDR3 is 15 amino acids long. Germline CDR1 reads SGHRS; CDR2 reads YFSETQ.

The J gene is TRBJ1-2, the V gene TRBV19; D is unclear. CDR1 is LNHDA, CDR2 SQIVND, per germline (reference sequence). Trimming pared 8 bases from V and 2 bases from J, leaving 15 bases between. The CDR3 is 14 amino acids. Here the CDR3 reads CASSPRSGNYGYTF. The CDR3 nucleotides read TGTGCCAGTTCGCCTCGATCGGGAAACTATGGCTACACCTTC. Variable domain in full (rest from reference TRBV19 and TRBJ1-2): DGGITQSPKYLFRKEGQNVTLSCEQNLNHDAMYWYRQDPGQGLRLIYYSQIVNDFQKGDIAEGYSVSREKKESFPLTVTSAQKNPTAFYLCASSPRSGNYGYTFGSGTRLTVV.

The chain uses TRBV2 and TRBJ1-1, with TRBD1 matching 7 bases. CDR3 size: 14 residues. The V segment lost 0 bases and the J segment 5 bases; nucleotides outside the gene matches: 3. Germline V CDR1 and CDR2: SNHLY, FYNNEI. The CDR3 sequence is CASSEARGMTEAFF. CDR3 nucleotide sequence: TGTGCCAGCAGTGAAGCCAGGGGGATGACTGAAGCTTTCTTT.

In its sample, this clone was seen a few times. The chain couples TRBV19 to TRBJ2-7; D remains ambiguous. V was trimmed by 0 bases and J by 1 base, leaving 7 bases between them. The germline V gene encodes CDR1 LNHDA and CDR2 SQIVND (reference sequence). This CDR3 region has 14 residues. The CDR3 DNA is TGTGCCAGTAGTATAGATTACAGTTCCTACGAGCAGTACTTC. It translates to CASSIDYSSYEQYF.

The CDR3 loop is CASSLAGELGTEAFF. The CDR3 DNA follows: TGTGCCAGCAGCTTGGCTGGAGAATTGGGCACTGAAGCTTTCTTT. V usage is TRBV5-8 and J usage is TRBJ1-1; no reliable D call. The CDR3 is 15 amino acids. Germline V gene data show CDR1 as SGHTS and CDR2 as YDEGEE. V was shortened by 0 bases and J by 4 bases, with 13 bases between the two germline ends.

The chain is built from TRBV11-2 and TRBJ1-6, with TRBD1 as a possible D gene (5 bases). This CDR3 region has 16 residues. Per germline, CDR1 SGHAT and CDR2 FQNNGV. V gave up 1 base and J gave up 9 bases, with 16 bases separating them. The DNA of the CDR3 is TGTGCCAGCAGCTTAGTTCGTCCAGGGAGGGGTTCACCCCTCCACTTT. It translates to CASSLVRPGRGSPLHF.

J is TRBJ2-1 and V is TRBV30; D remains ambiguous. The CDR3 has 13 residues. Germline-derived CDR1 and CDR2 are GTSNPN and SVGIG (reference sequence). The V end was cut by 2 bases, the J end by 1 base, with 6 bases between. The CDR3: CAWSHTSYNEQFF. As DNA, the CDR3 is TGTGCCTGGAGTCATACATCCTACAATGAGCAGTTCTTC.

The chain uses TRBV29-1 and TRBJ2-6, with D possibly being TRBD1 (6 bases). Germline assignment: CDR1 SQVTM and CDR2 ANQGSEA. The ends were cut back, 6 bases at V and 2 bases at J, with 20 bases in the middle. This CDR3 is 17 amino acids long. CDR3 coding DNA: TGCAGCGTGATCTTCAGGGGAGAGTTCCCTGGGGCCAACGTCCTGACTTTC. It codes for CSVIFRGEFPGANVLTF.

V gene TRBV5-6 combines with J gene TRBJ2-5; 9 bases line up with TRBD2. This CDR3 has 16 amino acids. The V gene's germline CDR1 is SGHDT and CDR2 YYEEEE. J lost 2 bases, V lost 2 bases, and 7 bases had no gene match. In nucleotides, the CDR3 is TGTGCCAGCAGCTTTGGAGCGGGGGGCGGGCAAGAGACCCAGTACTTC. Translated: CASSFGAGGGQETQYF.

The V call is TRBV19, the J call TRBJ1-2; 9 bases are a match to TRBD1. The CDR3 consists of 12 residues. V lost 8 bases, J lost 10 bases, and 8 bases stayed unmatched. Germline V gene sequence: CDR1 LNHDA, CDR2 SQIVND (reference sequence). The CDR3 DNA reads TGTGCCAGTCGGCCGACAGGGGGGTTCTACACCTTC. Translation gives CASRPTGGFYTF. Full variable domain (remainder filled in from reference TRBV19 and TRBJ1-2): DGGITQSPKYLFRKEGQNVTLSCEQNLNHDAMYWYRQDPGQGLRLIYYSQIVNDFQKGDIAEGYSVSREKKESFPLTVTSAQKNPTAFYLCASRPTGGFYTFGSGTRLTVV.

To note about this clone: Other nucleotide sequences in the sample specify the same CDR3. This chain links TRBV2 with TRBJ1-2; D remains unclear. Trimming pared 6 bases from V and 7 bases from J, leaving 21 bases between. The CDR3 loop spans 15 amino acids. The germline CDR1 and CDR2 sequences are SNHLY and FYNNEI. CDR3: CASSTEGFGLSGYTF. The CDR3 coding sequence is TGTGCCAGCAGCACGGAGGGTTTTGGTTTGAGTGGCTACACCTTC. The full variable domain, its missing parts supplied by reference TRBV2 and TRBJ1-2, is EPEVTQTPSHQVTQMGQEVILRCVPISNHLYFYWYRQILGQKVEFLVSFYNNEISEKSEIFDDQFSVERPDGSNFTLKIRSTKLEDSAMYFCASSTEGFGLSGYTFGSGTRLTVV.

The V call is TRBV5-4, the J call TRBJ2-4; D is possibly TRBD1 (6 bases). V was pared by 4 bases and J by 5 bases, with 22 bases between. This CDR3 is 17 amino acids long. From germline, CDR1 is SGHNT and CDR2 YYREEE (reference sequence). The CDR3 spells CASSPKGGGSGENIQYF. For the CDR3, the DNA is TGTGCCAGCAGCCCAAAGGGTGGGGGCAGTGGCGAAAACATTCAGTACTTC.

This chain links TRBV10-3 with TRBJ2-3, with a possible D match to TRBD2 (6 bases). The CDR3 has 14 residues. Per the germline V gene, CDR1 is ENHRY and CDR2 is SYGVKD. The V end lost 6 bases, the J end lost 0 bases, and 10 bases lay between the germline ends. The CDR3 nucleotides read TGTGCCATCAGCGGGACTTCTAGCACAGATACGCAGTATTTT. It translates to CAISGTSSTDTQYF.

J is TRBJ2-3 and V is TRBV2; TRBD2 agrees at 11 bases. V shed 5 bases, J shed 0 bases, and the junction held 19 bases outside the gene matches. The CDR3 contains 21 residues. The germline gives CDR1 SNHLY, CDR2 FYNNEI. In nucleotides, the CDR3 is TGTGCCAGCAGTTACTCGGGTGTAGCGGGGGGGCCGATGAGAAGCACAGATACGCAGTATTTT. The encoded protein is CASSYSGVAGGPMRSTDTQYF.

This clone has just one count. The CDR3 protein is CAWSESREQYF. The CDR3 DNA is TGTGCCTGGAGTGAATCTCGGGAGCAGTACTTC. This chain connects TRBV30 to TRBJ2-7; D gene unclear. Trimming took off 1 base at V and 7 bases at J, with 8 bases between the two ends. The germline V gene encodes CDR1 GTSNPN and CDR2 SVGIG (reference sequence). The CDR3 contains 11 residues.

This clone was counted only a few times. The chain joins TRBV7-2 to TRBJ2-5; the D is unclear. The germline V gene encodes CDR1 SGHTA and CDR2 FQGNSA. Trimming removed 0 bases at V and 3 bases at J, with 11 bases between. CDR3 size: 15 residues. The CDR3 loop reads CASSLAASMKETQYF. CDR3 coding DNA: TGTGCCAGCAGCTTAGCCGCGTCGATGAAAGAGACCCAGTACTTC.

The chain uses TRBV4-3 and TRBJ2-3; 7 nucleotides align to TRBD2. The CDR3 runs 14 residues. Trimming cost V 0 bases and J 4 bases; bases outside gene matches: 1. Per the germline V gene, CDR1 is LGHNA and CDR2 is YSLEER. CDR3 amino acids: CASSQDRGADTQYF. CDR3 bases: TGCGCCAGCAGCCAAGATCGGGGGGCAGATACGCAGTATTTT.

The chain links TRBV4-3 to TRBJ2-5; 7 bases are a match to TRBD2. The J call may be faulty, since TRBJ2-7 better matches the DNA end. The germline CDR1 and CDR2 sequences are LGHNA and YSLEER. The CDR3 is made up of 14 amino acids. The chain's CDR3 is CASSQGGGGYEQYF. CDR3 nucleotide sequence: TGCGCCAGCAGCCAAGGTGGGGGGGGGTACGAGCAGTACTTC.

V is TRBV4-3 and J is TRBJ1-2, with D unclear. Germline values: CDR1 LGHNA, CDR2 YSLEER. Trimming stripped 0 bases from V and 5 bases from J, with 19 bases between. The CDR3 is made up of 17 amino acids. The CDR3 is CASSQEGVMGGLYGYTF. DNA of the CDR3: TGCGCCAGCAGCCAAGAAGGTGTAATGGGCGGGCTATATGGCTACACCTTC.

The chain joins TRBV6-1 to TRBJ2-3, with no clear D. Germline V lookup: CDR1 MNHNS, CDR2 SASEGT. Between the trimmed V and J ends, which lost 2 bases and 4 bases, there was a span of 10 bases. The CDR3 is 14 residues long. The DNA of the CDR3 is TGTGCCAGCAGTGAATGGCCAGGATCAGATACGCAGTATTTT. Amino acids: CASSEWPGSDTQYF.

The chain links TRBV5-5 to TRBJ1-2; no clear D. Germline V CDR1 and CDR2: SGHKS, YYEKEE (reference sequence). This CDR3 has 13 residues. Trimming removed 1 base from V and 7 bases from J, with 11 bases in between. The CDR3 DNA sequence: TGTGCCAGCAGCTTGTATCGCTCCAGTGGCTACACCTTC. Translated: CASSLYRSSGYTF.